Below are 30 T cell receptor beta chains sequenced from a single sample in a study of OX40 agonist ivuxolimab in advanced cancers. Repertoires were generated with immunoSEQ multiplex PCR, while TCRdb's copy carries only in-frame clones and drops some. Of about 15,000 clones detected, roughly 77% appear once; the ten largest clones hold about 14%. Specimen: CD4+ or CD8+ T cells sorted from blood, collected in a trial of the OX40 agonist ivuxolimab. These receptors came from an adult with an advanced solid tumor such as melanoma, head and neck, liver or kidney cancer.

The chain links TRBV29-1 to TRBJ1-4, with TRBD1 matching 11 bases. The CDR3 spans 15 residues. CDR1 and CDR2 from the germline V gene are SQVTM and ANQGSEA. The V gene end was trimmed by 8 bases and the J gene end by 3 bases; junction bases not matched to a gene: 8. The DNA of the CDR3 is TGCAGCAGGGACAGGGGGACGTGGGCTAATGAAAAACTGTTTTTT. It is translated as CSRDRGTWANEKLFF.

V and J are TRBV7-8 and TRBJ2-7; 13 nucleotides agree with TRBD2. V lost 5 bases to trimming and J lost 6 bases; unmatched junction nucleotides: 7. This CDR3 spans 15 amino acids. Germline-derived CDR1 and CDR2 are SGHVS and FQNEAQ. The CDR3 sequence is CASSPGLAGVGEQYF. The CDR3 nucleotides read TGTGCCAGCAGCCCCGGACTAGCGGGAGTCGGCGAGCAGTACTTC. The whole variable domain, remainder taken from reference TRBV7-8 and TRBJ2-7, is GAGVSQSPRYKVAKRGQDVALRCDPISGHVSLFWYQQALGQGPEFLTYFQNEAQLDKSGLPSDRFFAERPEGSVSTLKIQRTQQEDSAVYLCASSPGLAGVGEQYFGPGTRLTVT.

The chain carries TRBV5-1 and TRBJ1-3; D is uncertain. From germline, CDR1 is SGHRS and CDR2 YFSETQ. V shed 0 bases and J shed 0 bases, with 7 bases lying between them. The CDR3 spans 15 residues. The CDR3 here is CASSLEESSGNTIYF. CDR3 in DNA: TGCGCCAGCAGCTTGGAAGAGAGCTCTGGAAACACCATATATTTT.

This clone was found once. V usage is TRBV29-1 and J usage is TRBJ2-1; 9 nucleotides match TRBD2. Germline CDR1 is SQVTM and CDR2 is ANQGSEA. Trimming at V came to 8 bases and at J to 2 bases, leaving 7 bases not matched to a gene. The CDR3 is made up of 14 amino acids. This CDR3 reads CSIGGGGAYNEQFF. The CDR3 DNA is TGCAGCATTGGGGGCGGGGGGGCCTACAATGAGCAGTTCTTC.

This clone ranks as medium-sized. The J gene is TRBJ2-1, the V gene TRBV30, with D uncertain. The V gene's germline CDR1 is GTSNPN and CDR2 SVGIG (reference sequence). This CDR3 has 11 amino acids. Trimming removed 4 bases at V and 5 bases at J, with 6 bases between. CDR3 amino acids: CAWNLHNEQFF. CDR3 in DNA: TGTGCCTGGAATCTTCACAATGAGCAGTTCTTC.

CDR3 protein: CASSSWTSGGPGETQYF. CDR3 bases: TGTGCCAGCAGCTCGTGGACTAGCGGGGGCCCCGGGGAGACCCAGTACTTC. The V call is TRBV7-9, the J call TRBJ2-5; 13 nucleotides match TRBD2. The CDR3 is 17 residues long. V was pared by 4 bases and J by 5 bases, with 10 bases of the junction left unmatched. Germline assignment: CDR1 SEHNR and CDR2 FQNEAQ (reference sequence).

The V call is TRBV6-1, the J call TRBJ1-5, with D unresolved. From germline, CDR1 is MNHNS and CDR2 SASEGT. CDR3 size: 15 residues. V dropped 2 bases and J dropped 1 base, with 9 bases sitting between them. This CDR3 is CASSEMHNSNQPQHF. The CDR3 DNA is TGTGCCAGCAGTGAAATGCATAACAGCAATCAGCCCCAGCATTTT.

The V gene is TRBV5-5, the J gene TRBJ2-7, with D hard to call. V was cut by 3 bases and J by 0 bases, with 4 bases left in between. This CDR3 region has 12 residues. CDR1 is SGHKS and CDR2 is YYEKEE in the germline V gene (reference sequence). The CDR3 protein is CASSSISYEQYF. CDR3 DNA: TGTGCCAGCAGCTCAATCTCCTACGAGCAGTACTTC.

The chain recombines TRBV30 with TRBJ1-4, with 9 bases identical to TRBD1. V trimming: 1 base; J trimming: 8 bases; junction bases outside the gene matches: 5. The CDR3 sequence is 14 residues long. The germline V gene encodes CDR1 GTSNPN and CDR2 SVGIG (reference sequence). This CDR3 reads CAWSAGTGQEKLFF. The CDR3 nucleotides read TGTGCCTGGAGTGCCGGGACAGGGCAGGAAAAACTGTTTTTT.

The V gene is TRBV2, the J gene TRBJ2-7, with a tentative D call TRBD1 (6 bases). CDR3 length equals 16 residues. Trimming took off 6 bases at V and 2 bases at J, with 20 bases between the two ends. From germline, CDR1 is SNHLY and CDR2 FYNNEI. The chain's CDR3 is CASSPNDRLPPYEQYF. CDR3 DNA: TGTGCCAGCAGCCCAAATGACAGGTTACCCCCCTACGAGCAGTACTTC.

V and J are TRBV9 and TRBJ2-5, with TRBD2 matching 9 bases. V dropped 4 bases and J dropped 5; count of bases not matched to a gene: 9. Germline lookup yields CDR1 SGDLS and CDR2 YYNGEE. The CDR3 is 15 residues long. CDR3 in amino acids: CASSWASGVHETQYF. The CDR3 DNA reads TGTGCCAGCAGCTGGGCTAGCGGGGTACACGAGACCCAGTACTTC.

This clone was found once. The V gene is TRBV5-1, the J gene TRBJ2-1; 14 bases match TRBD2. With 4 bases clipped from V and 6 bases from J, the junction kept 6 bases outside the gene matches. There are 16 residues in the CDR3. CDR1 is SGHRS and CDR2 is YFSETQ in the germline V gene. CDR3 bases: TGCGCCAGCAGCACGGGACTAGCGGGAGTTAGCAATGAGCAGTTCTTC. Amino acid sequence: CASSTGLAGVSNEQFF.

This clone has just a few counts. This sequence joins TRBV5-8 and TRBJ2-7; TRBD2 aligns across 8 bases. V was pared by 4 bases and J by 3 bases, with 12 bases of the junction left unmatched. Germline CDR1 and CDR2: SGHTS and YDEGEE. This CDR3 has 16 residues. The CDR3 DNA reads TGTGCCAGCAGCCAAGAGGAAGCGGGGGCCCGCTACGAGCAGTACTTC. This encodes CASSQEEAGARYEQYF.

The genes are TRBV21-1 and TRBJ2-7. TRBV21-1 is a pseudogene segment. The CDR3 has 15 amino acids. DNA for the CDR3: TGTGCCAGCAGCAAGCAGCCGGGACGAATTTACGAGCAGTACTTC. Translated: CASSKQPGRIYEQYF.

V and J are TRBV27 and TRBJ1-5; the D gene is possibly TRBD1 (6 bases). Between the trimmed V and J ends, which lost 5 bases and 9 bases, there was a span of 14 bases. The CDR3 has 13 residues. CDR1 MNHEY and CDR2 SMNVEV come from the germline V gene (reference sequence). The DNA of the CDR3 is TGTGCCAGCAGTACTACAGGGTCGCTGCCCCAGCATTTT. Translated: CASSTTGSLPQHF.

The chain employs TRBV11-2 and TRBJ2-7; D ambiguous. From germline, CDR1 is SGHAT and CDR2 FQNNGV. The V gene lost 1 base and the J gene lost 5 bases, with 12 bases spanning the gap. The CDR3 totals 14 residues. The CDR3 coding sequence is TGTGCCAGCAGCTTAGCTGTTTGGACCGACGAGCAGTACTTC. It translates to CASSLAVWTDEQYF.

This chain uses TRBV13 with TRBJ2-7; D unresolved. V was shortened by 1 base and J by 5 bases, with 12 bases between the two germline ends. The germline CDR1 and CDR2 sequences are PRHDT and FYEKMQ (reference sequence). The CDR3 is 14 residues long. The DNA for the CDR3 is TGTGCCAGCAGCTTAGCTGTTTGGACCGACGAGCAGTACTTC. Its translation is CASSLAVWTDEQYF.

This chain joins TRBV2 and TRBJ2-7; the match to TRBD2 covers 12 bases. CDR1 and CDR2 (germline): SNHLY, FYNNEI. CDR3 length: 14 residues. Trimming cost V 6 bases and J 4 bases; bases outside gene matches: 4. CDR3 DNA: TGTGCCAGCAGCCTAGCGGGGGGGCCGTACGAGCAGTACTTC. It translates to CASSLAGGPYEQYF. Drawing the rest from reference TRBV2 and TRBJ2-7, the complete variable domain is EPEVTQTPSHQVTQMGQEVILRCVPISNHLYFYWYRQILGQKVEFLVSFYNNEISEKSEIFDDQFSVERPDGSNFTLKIRSTKLEDSAMYFCASSLAGGPYEQYFGPGTRLTVT.

V and J are TRBV29-1 and TRBJ2-4; no firm D call. The CDR3 has 12 amino acids. V lost 1 base to trimming and J lost 3 bases, with 4 bases between them. Germline CDR1 SQVTM, CDR2 ANQGSEA. The CDR3: CSVEGGKNIQYF. Here the CDR3 DNA reads TGCAGCGTTGAAGGGGGCAAAAACATTCAGTACTTC. Full variable domain (outside the CDR3, taken from reference TRBV29-1 and TRBJ2-4): SAVISQKPSRDICQRGTSLTIQCQVDSQVTMMFWYRQQPGQSLTLIATANQGSEATYESGFVIDKFPISRPNLTFSTLTVSNMSPEDSSIYLCSVEGGKNIQYFGAGTRLSVL.

The table lists this clone with a count of one. The gene calls are TRBV2 and TRBJ1-2; perhaps TRBD1 as D (5 bases). The CDR3 spans 14 residues. Germline V CDR1 and CDR2: SNHLY, FYNNEI. The V gene lost 3 bases and the J gene lost 3 bases, with 11 bases spanning the gap. The CDR3 DNA sequence: TGTGCCAGCAGTGAGGGCAGGGAAGACTATGGCTACACCTTC. This sequence encodes CASSEGREDYGYTF.

The chain's CDR3 is CASSQLPQGGQEQFF. The DNA for the CDR3 is TGTGCCAGCAGCCAACTACCTCAGGGAGGCCAAGAGCAGTTCTTC. This sequence joins TRBV7-9 and TRBJ2-1; weak D call: TRBD2 (6 bases). This CDR3 contains 15 residues. The germline CDR1 and CDR2 sequences are SEHNR and FQNEAQ (reference sequence). The V end was cut by 5 bases, the J end by 10 bases, with 21 bases between.

The rearrangement uses TRBV27 and TRBJ1-2; D is perhaps TRBD1 (6 bases). Germline V lookup: CDR1 MNHEY, CDR2 SMNVEV (reference sequence). The CDR3 has 14 residues. Trimming cost V 6 bases and J 5 bases, with 16 bases left between them. Here the CDR3 DNA reads TGTGCCAGCAGGGGGGCAGGGAAGGAATATGGCTACACCTTC. Amino acid sequence: CASRGAGKEYGYTF.

The rearrangement links TRBV4-2 to TRBJ2-1, with 11 bases lining up with TRBD1. CDR3 length: 16 amino acids. Losses at the gene ends were 3 bases for V and 1 base for J; bases not matched to a gene: 2. The V gene's germline CDR1 is LGHNA and CDR2 YNFKEQ. The CDR3 nucleotides read TGTGCCAGCAGCCAGGGGGACAGGGGGTCCTACAATGAGCAGTTCTTC. Protein sequence: CASSQGDRGSYNEQFF.

This chain links TRBV6-4 with TRBJ1-5; 8 bases are shared with TRBD1. V was clipped by 7 bases and J by 11 bases; unmatched bases: 16. The CDR3 contains 15 residues. Germline CDR1 MRHNA, CDR2 SNTAGT. The CDR3 loop is CASTPYRGTKSAQHF. The CDR3 DNA is TGTGCCAGCACACCTTACAGGGGGACAAAGTCAGCCCAGCATTTT.

The chain uses TRBV19 and TRBJ1-5; a possible D gene is TRBD1 (5 bases). The CDR3 has 15 residues. Trimming took 3 bases from V and 3 from J, leaving 12 bases between them. Germline V CDR1 and CDR2: LNHDA, SQIVND (reference sequence). The CDR3, as DNA: TGTGCCAGTAGTATGGGGCCGGGGTCCAATCAGCCCCAGCATTTT. This gives the protein CASSMGPGSNQPQHF.

J is TRBJ2-7 and V is TRBV13; D is perhaps TRBD2 (6 bases). Looked up from germline, CDR1 is PRHDT and CDR2 is FYEKMQ (reference sequence). There are 15 residues in the CDR3. V gave up 0 bases and J gave up 4 bases, with 13 bases separating them. The CDR3 loop reads CASSLGLGGAYEQYF. CDR3 DNA: TGTGCCAGCAGCTTAGGCCTCGGGGGTGCGTACGAGCAGTACTTC.

This sequence joins TRBV7-8 and TRBJ1-1, with 8 nucleotides matching TRBD1. The germline V gene encodes CDR1 SGHVS and CDR2 FQNEAQ. The V segment lost 5 bases and the J segment 4 bases; nucleotides outside the gene matches: 6. The CDR3 loop spans 14 amino acids. The CDR3 DNA reads as TGTGCCAGCAGCGCAGGGGGCCCGAGCACTGAAGCTTTCTTT. It specifies CASSAGGPSTEAFF.

The chain combines TRBV4-2 with TRBJ2-7; TRBD1 or TRBD2 may be the D gene (6 bases each). The V gene lost 5 bases and the J gene lost 3 bases, with 17 bases spanning the gap. This CDR3 region has 15 residues. CDR1 and CDR2 (germline): LGHNA, YNFKEQ. This CDR3 reads CASSLGGGVSYEQYF. CDR3 nucleotide sequence: TGTGCCAGCAGCTTAGGAGGGGGTGTGAGCTACGAGCAGTACTTC.

J is TRBJ1-2 and V is TRBV7-9; D not resolved. V was cut by 1 base and J by 6 bases, with 15 bases left in between. The CDR3 runs 15 residues. Germline V lookup: CDR1 SEHNR, CDR2 FQNEAQ (reference sequence). In DNA, the CDR3 is TGTGCCAGCAGCTTAGACTTTCGGCTCCCGGATGGCTACACCTTC. Protein: CASSLDFRLPDGYTF. The full variable domain, rest sourced from reference TRBV7-9 and TRBJ1-2, is DTGVSQNPRHKITKRGQNVTFRCDPISEHNRLYWYRQTLGQGPEFLTYFQNEAQLEKSRLLSDRFSAERPKGSFSTLEIQRTEQGDSAMYLCASSLDFRLPDGYTFGSGTRLTVV.

The rearrangement uses TRBV19 and TRBJ1-5; TRBD1 matches at 10 bases. The CDR3 covers 15 residues. Germline trimming cut 7 bases from V and 5 bases from J; bases unmatched to any gene: 8. Germline V gene sequence: CDR1 LNHDA, CDR2 SQIVND (reference sequence). CDR3 region: CASTGDRGMYQPQHF. DNA for the CDR3: TGTGCCAGTACCGGGGACAGGGGAATGTATCAGCCCCAGCATTTT.